A single sample gave rise to the 27 T cell receptor beta chains below, sequenced in a study of cytomegalovirus exposure and HLA in healthy donors. The data were produced by immunoSEQ multiplex PCR, yet TCRdb's version contains in-frame clones alone and is incomplete. The sample yields approximately 160,000 clones, about 95% seen once. Sequencing input: PBMCs. The receptors stem from a woman younger than 35 in good health and CMV-seronegative.

The V and J genes are TRBV15 and TRBJ1-5; D may be TRBD1 (5 bases). CDR3 length: 14 residues. Germline V CDR1 and CDR2: LNHNV, YYDKDF (reference sequence). V dropped 1 base and J dropped 5 bases, with 9 bases sitting between them. For the CDR3, the DNA is TGTGCCACCAGCAGAGTAGAAGGGGATCAGCCCCAGCATTTT. Its translation is CATSRVEGDQPQHF. The whole variable domain, remainder taken from reference TRBV15 and TRBJ1-5, is DAMVIQNPRYQVTQFGKPVTLSCSQTLNHNVMYWYQQKSSQAPKLLFHYYDKDFNNEADTPDNFQSRRPNTSFCFLDIRSPGLGDTAMYLCATSRVEGDQPQHFGDGTRLSIL.

Comment on this clone: The junction shows a germline mismatch at one end, possibly a read error. The gene calls are TRBV7-7 and TRBJ2-3; 8 bases line up with TRBD2. Germline V lookup: CDR1 SSHAT, CDR2 FNYEAQ (reference sequence). This CDR3 has 17 amino acids. The CDR3 sequence is CASSPGLGRGATDTQYF. DNA of the CDR3: TGTGCTAGCAGCCCCGGGTTAGGGCGGGGGGCCACAGATACGCAGTATTTT. The entire variable domain, with the rest obtained from reference TRBV7-7 and TRBJ2-3, is as follows: GAGVSQSPRYKVTKRGQDVTLRCDPISSHATLYWYQQALGQGPEFLTYFNYEAQPDKSGLPSDRFSAERPEGSISTLTIQRTEQRDSAMYRCASSPGLGRGATDTQYFGPGTRLTVL.

The gene calls are TRBV7-2 and TRBJ2-3, with a weak D call TRBD1 (6 bases). The V gene's germline CDR1 is SGHTA and CDR2 FQGNSA. The CDR3 covers 14 residues. The germline V and J ends were trimmed by 5 bases and 2 bases, with 11 bases remaining between them. The CDR3 DNA follows: TGTGCCAGCAGCCCCGGGACATACACAGATACGCAGTATTTT. Protein: CASSPGTYTDTQYF.

This rearrangement joins TRBV5-1 to TRBJ1-1, with TRBD1 matching 11 bases. V trimming: 3 bases; J trimming: 3 bases; junction bases outside the gene matches: 4. Germline V gene sequence: CDR1 SGHRS, CDR2 YFSETQ. The CDR3 has 15 residues. CDR3 amino acids: CASSWGDRGDTEAFF. DNA for the CDR3: TGCGCCAGCAGCTGGGGGGACAGGGGGGACACTGAAGCTTTCTTT.

V gene TRBV11-2 combines with J gene TRBJ2-7; D is perhaps TRBD1 (5 bases). CDR3 size: 14 residues. Germline V gene sequence: CDR1 SGHAT, CDR2 FQNNGV. V gave up 2 bases and J gave up 4 bases, with 12 bases separating them. The CDR3 DNA reads TGTGCCAGCAGCTTATTGATGGCAGGGTACGAGCAGTACTTC. Its protein product is CASSLLMAGYEQYF.

This clone occurred once. The rearrangement links TRBV27 to TRBJ1-4; 9 bases align to TRBD1. V gave up 6 bases and J gave up 1 base; unmatched junction bases: 9. Germline V gene sequence: CDR1 MNHEY, CDR2 SMNVEV (reference sequence). This CDR3 contains 17 residues. CDR3 residues: CASRKGQGSRTNEKLFF. In DNA form, the CDR3 reads TGTGCCAGCAGGAAGGGACAGGGTTCCAGAACTAATGAAAAACTGTTTTTT.

The CDR3 DNA reads TGTGCCAGCAGTACAGGACAGACCTACGAGCAGTACTTC. It translates to CASSTGQTYEQYF. The genes are TRBV5-4 and TRBJ2-7; possibly TRBD1 for D (6 bases). The CDR3 sequence is 13 residues long. The V gene lost 5 bases and the J gene lost 2 bases, with 11 bases spanning the gap. Germline values: CDR1 SGHNT, CDR2 YYREEE (reference sequence).

This clone was counted a single time. The chain employs TRBV18 and TRBJ2-2, with D tentatively TRBD1 (6 bases). The length of the CDR3 is 15 residues. Looked up from germline, CDR1 is KGHSH and CDR2 is LQKENI. V dropped 1 base and J dropped 3 bases, with 9 bases sitting between them. The CDR3 nucleotides are TGTGCCAGCTCACCACGGGGACAATACACCGGGGAGCTGTTTTTT. It is translated as CASSPRGQYTGELFF.

This chain connects TRBV11-2 to TRBJ2-2; 12 positions agree with TRBD1. J gave up 7 bases and V 4 bases, and 4 bases lay outside the gene matches. Per the germline V gene, CDR1 is SGHAT and CDR2 is FQNNGV. This CDR3 region has 15 residues. CDR3 sequence: CASSWGQGAIGELFF. The CDR3 DNA sequence: TGTGCCAGCAGCTGGGGACAGGGGGCGATCGGGGAGCTGTTTTTT.

J is TRBJ2-1 and V is TRBV2; 7 bases map to TRBD1. This CDR3 spans 15 amino acids. The V gene's germline CDR1 is SNHLY and CDR2 FYNNEI. V trimming: 3 bases; J trimming: 12 bases; junction bases outside the gene matches: 14. CDR3 sequence: CASSETPPGTALQFF. The CDR3 DNA reads TGTGCCAGCAGTGAGACCCCCCCTGGGACAGCCTTGCAGTTCTTC.

This sequence joins TRBV4-3 and TRBJ2-2; D is perhaps TRBD1 (5 bases). This CDR3 spans 15 amino acids. Trimming took 4 bases from V and 4 from J, leaving 13 bases between them. Germline lookup yields CDR1 LGHNA and CDR2 YSLEER. CDR3 in amino acids: CASSPRQSSTGELFF. CDR3 sequence (DNA): TGCGCCAGCAGCCCCAGACAGTCCAGCACCGGGGAGCTGTTTTTT.

The rearrangement links TRBV7-2 to TRBJ2-3, with D perhaps matching TRBD1 (6 bases). V was pared by 5 bases and J by 6 bases, with 21 bases between. From germline, CDR1 is SGHTA and CDR2 FQGNSA. This CDR3 has 16 amino acids. The CDR3 is CASSPTRGWQGDTQYF. The CDR3 coding sequence is TGTGCCAGCAGCCCCACTAGAGGGTGGCAGGGGGATACGCAGTATTTT.

This chain connects TRBV2 to TRBJ1-2; 9 bases fit TRBD1. The CDR3 runs 14 residues. The germline gives CDR1 SNHLY, CDR2 FYNNEI. J gave up 4 bases and V 4 bases, and 4 bases lay outside the gene matches. The CDR3 region is CASSGTGARYGYTF. The CDR3 nucleotides are TGTGCCAGCAGTGGGACAGGGGCACGCTATGGCTACACCTTC.

This clone has a single count. V is TRBV1 and J is TRBJ1-2. TRBV1 is annotated as a pseudogene. This CDR3 has 15 amino acids. The CDR3 nucleotides read TGCACCAGCAGCCAATCCATGGGACTGTTACATGGCTACACCTTC. This encodes CTSSQSMGLLHGYTF.

This clone showed up just once. The chain recombines TRBV7-9 with TRBJ2-2, with TRBD1 matching 8 bases. The germline V gene encodes CDR1 SEHNR and CDR2 FQNEAQ (reference sequence). Trimming removed 5 bases from V and 5 bases from J; junction bases left unmatched: 13. The length of the CDR3 is 17 residues. The CDR3 here is CASSTSRGQGGTGELFF. CDR3 sequence (DNA): TGTGCCAGCAGCACCAGTAGAGGACAGGGAGGTACCGGGGAGCTGTTTTTT.

CDR3 residues: CASSIGDTGVLHF. The CDR3 nucleotides are TGTGCCAGTAGCATTGGGGATACAGGGGTCCTCCACTTT. This chain links TRBV19 with TRBJ1-6, with TRBD1 matching over 7 bases. Germline V lookup: CDR1 LNHDA, CDR2 SQIVND (reference sequence). With V trimmed by 6 bases and J by 15 bases, 11 bases remained unmatched. This CDR3 is built from 13 residues.

The V gene is TRBV10-3, the J gene TRBJ2-5, with 10 positions matching TRBD2. Germline V gene sequence: CDR1 ENHRY, CDR2 SYGVKD. The length of the CDR3 is 15 residues. V lost 3 bases, J lost 2 bases, and 3 bases stayed unmatched. Written as DNA, the CDR3 is TGTGCCATCAGTGACCCTAGCGGGGGACAAGAGACCCAGTACTTC. Protein product: CAISDPSGGQETQYF.

This clone was picked up one time. The genes are TRBV6-6 and TRBJ2-7; 8 bases are a match to TRBD1. Germline V lookup: CDR1 MNHNY, CDR2 SVGAGI (reference sequence). The junction had 8 bases not matched to a gene; V was cut back by 4 bases and J by 3 bases. CDR3 length: 15 residues. In DNA form, the CDR3 reads TGTGCCAGCAGTTTCCGGCAGACAGGGGACTACGAGCAGTACTTC. The encoded protein is CASSFRQTGDYEQYF.

This clone showed up just once. The rearrangement links TRBV6-6 to TRBJ1-6; 10 bases are shared with TRBD1. The CDR3 totals 15 residues. J lost 10 bases, V lost 7 bases, and 10 bases had no gene match. Looked up from germline, CDR1 is MNHNY and CDR2 is SVGAGI (reference sequence). Written as DNA, the CDR3 is TGTGCCAGCAATATAAGACAGGGGGCGGACTCACCCCTCCACTTT. It codes for CASNIRQGADSPLHF.

The rearrangement joins TRBV7-2 to TRBJ2-7; 10 nucleotides line up with TRBD2. The J segment lost 3 bases and the V segment lost 8 bases, leaving 7 bases of the junction unmatched. The V gene's germline CDR1 is SGHTA and CDR2 FQGNSA. This CDR3 is built from 14 residues. In DNA form, the CDR3 reads TGTGCCAGCTCCCGTAGCGGGGGGTACTACGAGCAGTACTTC. Its translation is CASSRSGGYYEQYF.

The chain is built from TRBV9 and TRBJ2-7; 11 bases agree with TRBD1. Trimming cost V 4 bases and J 3 bases; bases outside gene matches: 9. The CDR3 contains 16 residues. The V gene's germline CDR1 is SGDLS and CDR2 YYNGEE. CDR3 in amino acids: CASSTAGTGGLYEQYF. DNA for the CDR3: TGTGCCAGCAGCACTGCCGGGACAGGGGGGCTCTACGAGCAGTACTTC.

The chain links TRBV11-2 to TRBJ1-4; no clear D gene. With 2 bases removed from V and 4 bases from J, the gap between germline ends came to 5 bases. There are 13 residues in the CDR3. The V gene's germline CDR1 is SGHAT and CDR2 FQNNGV. In DNA form, the CDR3 reads TGTGCCAGCAGCTTACAGGATAATGAAAAACTGTTTTTT. Residues: CASSLQDNEKLFF.

The chain links TRBV5-1 to TRBJ1-3; D is ambiguous. The CDR3 spans 15 residues. From germline, CDR1 is SGHRS and CDR2 YFSETQ. Trimming removed 5 bases at V and 0 bases at J, with 12 bases between. The CDR3 DNA follows: TGCGCCAGCAGTTTCGACATGGCCTCTGGAAACACCATATATTTT. It encodes CASSFDMASGNTIYF.

V gene TRBV18 combines with J gene TRBJ2-7; 10 nucleotides line up with TRBD2. Germline V CDR1 and CDR2: KGHSH, LQKENI. V lost 5 bases, J lost 0 bases, and 4 bases stayed unmatched. The CDR3 loop spans 15 amino acids. For the CDR3, the DNA is TGTGCCAGCTCAATAGCGGGGGGAAGCTCCTACGAGCAGTACTTC. Protein product: CASSIAGGSSYEQYF.

The chain joins TRBV4-3 to TRBJ2-1, with 7 bases aligning to TRBD2. Per germline, CDR1 LGHNA and CDR2 YSLEER. The trim removed 1 base at V and 5 bases at J, leaving 5 bases unmatched. The CDR3 runs to 15 residues. Here the CDR3 DNA reads TGCGCCAGCAGCCAAGGGCTAGCGGTTAACAATGAGCAGTTCTTC. Its protein is CASSQGLAVNNEQFF.

The V and J genes are TRBV2 and TRBJ2-5, with D possibly TRBD1 on 5 matching bases. The CDR3 is made up of 14 amino acids. CDR1 and CDR2 from the germline V gene are SNHLY and FYNNEI. With 3 bases removed from V and 4 bases from J, the gap between germline ends came to 12 bases. The CDR3 nucleotides are TGTGCCAGCAGTGATCCAGGGATAGGAGAGACCCAGTACTTC. Its protein product is CASSDPGIGETQYF.

The CDR3 loop is CASSLSQANTEAFF. In nucleotides, the CDR3 is TGTGCCAGCAGCTTATCCCAGGCAAACACTGAAGCTTTCTTT. This chain connects TRBV11-2 to TRBJ1-1, with D hard to call. With 2 bases removed from V and 2 bases from J, the gap between germline ends came to 9 bases. This CDR3 comprises 14 residues. In germline, CDR1 is SGHAT, CDR2 FQNNGV.